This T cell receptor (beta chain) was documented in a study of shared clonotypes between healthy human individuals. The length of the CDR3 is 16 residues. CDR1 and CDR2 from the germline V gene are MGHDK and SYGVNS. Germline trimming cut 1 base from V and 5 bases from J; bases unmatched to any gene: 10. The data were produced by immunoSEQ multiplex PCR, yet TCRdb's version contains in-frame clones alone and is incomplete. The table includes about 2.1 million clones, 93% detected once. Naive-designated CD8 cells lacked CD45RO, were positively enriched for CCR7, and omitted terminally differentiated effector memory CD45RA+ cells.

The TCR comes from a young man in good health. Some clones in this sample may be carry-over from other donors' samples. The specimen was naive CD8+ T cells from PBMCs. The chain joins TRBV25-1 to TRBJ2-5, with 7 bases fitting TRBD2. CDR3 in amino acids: CASSEWAGVEGETQYF. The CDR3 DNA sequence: TGTGCCAGCAGTGAATGGGCGGGGGTAGAGGGGGAGACCCAGTACTTC.